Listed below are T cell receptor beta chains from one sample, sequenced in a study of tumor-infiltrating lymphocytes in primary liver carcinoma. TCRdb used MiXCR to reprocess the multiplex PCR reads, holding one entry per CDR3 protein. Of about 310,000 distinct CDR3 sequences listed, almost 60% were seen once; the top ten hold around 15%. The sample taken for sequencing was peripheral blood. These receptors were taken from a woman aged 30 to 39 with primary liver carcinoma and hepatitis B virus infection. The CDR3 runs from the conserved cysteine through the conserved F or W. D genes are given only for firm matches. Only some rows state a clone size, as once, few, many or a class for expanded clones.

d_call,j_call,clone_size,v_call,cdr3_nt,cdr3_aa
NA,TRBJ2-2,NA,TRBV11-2,TGTGCCAGCAGCTTAGGTTTAACGATCTGGGAGCTGTTTTTT,CASSLGLTIWELFF
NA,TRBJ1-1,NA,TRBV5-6,TGTGCCAGCAGCTTAGGGGATGGGAACACTGAAGCTTTCTTT,CASSLGDGNTEAFF
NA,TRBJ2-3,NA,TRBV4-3,TGCGCCTGCAGCCAAGAACGCACAGATACCCAGTATTTT,CACSQERTDTQYF
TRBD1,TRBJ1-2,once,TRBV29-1,TGCAGCGTTGATATACAGGGGGCGGGCTACTATGGCTACACCTTC,CSVDIQGAGYYGYTF
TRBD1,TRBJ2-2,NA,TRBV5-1,TGCGCCAGCAGTTTTGCCGGACAGGCGACCGGGGAGCTGTTTTTT,CASSFAGQATGELFF
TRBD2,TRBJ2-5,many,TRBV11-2,TGTGCCAGCAGCTTAGAGTACGCGCTAGCGGGAGGCGAGACCCAGTACTTC,CASSLEYALAGGETQYF
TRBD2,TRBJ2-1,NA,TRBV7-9,TGTGCCAGCAGCTACCTTCCGGTAGCGGGAGTCAATGAGCAGTTCTTC,CASSYLPVAGVNEQFF
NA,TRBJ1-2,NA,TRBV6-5,TGTGCCAGCAGTTACTCGGCAGGGGCGTTGGATGGCTACACCTTC,CASSYSAGALDGYTF
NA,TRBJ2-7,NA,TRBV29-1,TGCAGCGTTTACTCCCCGACAGACGAGCAGTACTTC,CSVYSPTDEQYF
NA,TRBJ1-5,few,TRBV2,TGTGCCAGCAGGGGGGACAAATACAATCAGCCCCAGCATTTT,CASRGDKYNQPQHF
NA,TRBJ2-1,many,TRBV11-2,TGTGCCAGCAGCTTAGTTAGCGGAAATTACAATGAGCAGTTCTTC,CASSLVSGNYNEQFF
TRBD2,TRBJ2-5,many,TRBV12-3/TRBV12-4,TGTGCCAGCAGTTCCGGGACTAAGGGGACCCAGTACTTC,CASSSGTKGTQYF
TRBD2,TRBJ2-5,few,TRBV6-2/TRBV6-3,TGTGCCAGCAGTTATCAAGCGGGAGTCGGAGAGACCCAGTACTTC,CASSYQAGVGETQYF
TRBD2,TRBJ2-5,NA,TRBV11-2,TGTGCCAGCAACCCTTCGGCTAGCGGGAGTCTTGAGACCCAGTACTTC,CASNPSASGSLETQYF
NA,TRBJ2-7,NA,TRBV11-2,TGTGCCAGCAGCTTATCAGTATCCCATGAGCAGTACTTC,CASSLSVSHEQYF
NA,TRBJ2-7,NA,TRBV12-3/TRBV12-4,TGTGCCAGCAGACTCAGGGGTAGCTCCTACGAGCAGTACTTC,CASRLRGSSYEQYF
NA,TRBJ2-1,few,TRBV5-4,TGTGCCAGCAGCTTGGAAGGGGCCTACAATGAGCAGTTCTTC,CASSLEGAYNEQFF
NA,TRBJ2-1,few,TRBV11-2,TGTGCCAGCAGCCCCGGGACTTCTTCCTACAATGAGCAGTTCTTC,CASSPGTSSYNEQFF
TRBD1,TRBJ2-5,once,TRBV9,TGTGCCAGCAGCACAGCTGGGACAGGGGGCCGAGAGACCCAGTACTTC,CASSTAGTGGRETQYF
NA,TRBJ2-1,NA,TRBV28,TGTGCCAGCACCCCCGAACCCGGACTTGTCTCCTACAATGAGCAGTTCTTC,CASTPEPGLVSYNEQFF